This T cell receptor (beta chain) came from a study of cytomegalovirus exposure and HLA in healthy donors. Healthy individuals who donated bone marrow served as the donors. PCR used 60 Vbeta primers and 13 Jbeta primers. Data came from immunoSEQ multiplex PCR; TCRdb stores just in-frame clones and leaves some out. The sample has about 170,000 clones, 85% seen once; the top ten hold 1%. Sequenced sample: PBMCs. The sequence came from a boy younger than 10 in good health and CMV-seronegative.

The CDR3 sequence: CASSLTGGVGTGELFF. Here the CDR3 DNA reads TGTGCCAGCAGCTTGACAGGGGGCGTCGGCACCGGGGAGCTGTTTTTT. V gene TRBV7-9 combines with J gene TRBJ2-2; 10 nucleotides match TRBD1. This CDR3 spans 16 amino acids. Per germline, CDR1 SEHNR and CDR2 FQNEAQ (reference sequence). V dropped 3 bases and J dropped 4; count of bases not matched to a gene: 5.